This TCR beta chain was observed in a study of cytomegalovirus exposure and HLA in healthy donors. CDR3 length: 14 amino acids. Trimming pared 5 bases from V and 0 bases from J, leaving 11 bases between. From germline, CDR1 is SGHVS and CDR2 FQNEAQ. The PCR made use of 60 Vbeta and 13 Jbeta primers. Sequencing was performed with immunoSEQ multiplex PCR; in TCRdb, only in-frame clones are kept and a portion is missing. Of about 150,000 clones in the sample, approximately 80% were seen once. This clone was picked up a small number of times. Sequenced input: PBMCs. The chain joins TRBV7-8 to TRBJ2-7; weak D call: TRBD2 (5 bases). This TCR derives from a male donor in good health and CMV-seronegative. The CDR3 nucleotides read TGTGCCAGCAGCCACCCTAGCAGCTCCTACGAGCAGTACTTC. Translating gives CASSHPSSSYEQYF.